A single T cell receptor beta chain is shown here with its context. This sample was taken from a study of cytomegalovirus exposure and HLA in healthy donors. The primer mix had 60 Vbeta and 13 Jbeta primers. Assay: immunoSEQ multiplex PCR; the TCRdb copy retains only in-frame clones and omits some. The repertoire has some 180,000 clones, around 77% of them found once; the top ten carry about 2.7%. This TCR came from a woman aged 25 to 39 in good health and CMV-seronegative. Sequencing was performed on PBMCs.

The CDR3 DNA reads as TGCGCCAGCAGTGGTGGCCCGGGTACGCAGTATTTT. Protein sequence: CASSGGPGTQYF. The chain carries TRBV5-1 and TRBJ2-3; D not resolved. V gave up 5 bases and J gave up 8 bases, with 12 bases separating them. The CDR3 spans 12 residues. Germline loops: CDR1 SGHRS, CDR2 YFSETQ.